The rows below give T cell receptor beta chains drawn from one sample of a study of blood T cell repertoires in COVID-19. Produced via immunoSEQ multiplex PCR; TCRdb's table is partial and in-frame only. Of around 310,000 clones listed, approximately 88% are singletons. Sample: PBMCs or T cells enriched from blood (not recorded which). Receptors originate from a young man who had recovered from COVID-19. CDR3s include the opening cysteine and the closing phenylalanine or tryptophan. Clone size is not always given. Where it is, it says once, few, many or a class for expanded clones.

v_call clone_size cdr3_length cdr3_aa
TRBV5-1 few 14 CASSARTGGTEAFF
TRBV21-1 - 15 CASSKMAGGKETQYF
TRBV10-3 - 14 CAISDSGSNQPQHF
TRBV7-9 - 15 CASSLAGGRGNEQFF
TRBV6-1 - 17 CASSDFDRAEWNQPQHF
TRBV5-4 few 13 CASSPGQTYEQYF
TRBV9 - 15 CASSAEDRGGDTQYF
TRBV6-6 - 15 CASSYSEGRDYGYTF
TRBV7-9 - 17 CASINPKDRANTGELFF
TRBV2 - 12 CATGTSPYEQYF
TRBV6-5 - 15 CASSSWGQGADTQYF
TRBV7-2 - 17 CASSKKGGQGHTGELFF
TRBV28 - 15 CASSLNGAGGREQYF
TRBV19 - 16 CASSTGLAGTGGGYTF
TRBV28 - 15 CASRSQGGGQETQYF
TRBV11-1 - 13 CASSLLAAPTEYF
TRBV3-1/TRBV3-2 - 15 CASSQIQGPNQPQHF
TRBV5-5 - 15 CASSLILALTGELFF
TRBV7-5 - 15 CVRSSRDRVLETQYF
TRBV27 - 17 CASSHRLAGGREETQYF
TRBV6-1 - 14 CASSEAGGLDEQFF
TRBV2 - 11 CATRRRDGYTF
TRBV2 - 14 CASSGQGAVDGYTF
TRBV7-9 - 15 CASSSGQKYTGELFF
TRBV5-1 once 15 CASSNRQPPGEKLFF
TRBV18 many 17 CASSPPVAGWVGYGYTF
TRBV6-5 - 14 CASRVQGAWREAFF
TRBV18 - 14 CASSPGRGLEGYTF
TRBV27 - 13 CASSPTGGETQYF
TRBV3-1/TRBV3-2 - 16 CASSQGTGGRYNEQFF
TRBV6-2/TRBV6-3 - 15 CASSTRDFSSYEQYF
TRBV18 few 12 CASSRGTDTQYF
TRBV9 - 15 CASSDGQGFHNEQFF
TRBV5-1 - 16 CASSLVGGTSTDTQYF
TRBV19 - 14 CASRQGVVGEKLFF
TRBV3-1/TRBV3-2 - 13 CASSHGNTGELFF
TRBV18 - 17 CASSLSQGQWDGDGYTF
TRBV28 - 11 CASRSNYEQYF
TRBV6-5 - 14 CASSLQGAGEKLFF
TRBV5-6 - 15 CASSLTAGTDETQYF
TRBV11-2 - 15 CASSSVVSGYNEQFF